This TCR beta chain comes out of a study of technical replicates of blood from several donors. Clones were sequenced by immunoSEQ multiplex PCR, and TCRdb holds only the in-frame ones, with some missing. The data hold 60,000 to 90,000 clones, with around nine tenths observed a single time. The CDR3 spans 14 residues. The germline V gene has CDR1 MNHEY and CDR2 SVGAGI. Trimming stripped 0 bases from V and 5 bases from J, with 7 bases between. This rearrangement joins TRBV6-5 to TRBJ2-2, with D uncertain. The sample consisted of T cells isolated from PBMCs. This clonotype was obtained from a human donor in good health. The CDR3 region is CASSYSLRTGELFF. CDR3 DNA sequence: TGTGCCAGCAGTTACTCTTTGCGGACCGGGGAGCTGTTTTTT.